A single sample is the source of the 23 T cell receptor beta chains below, sequenced in a study of OX40 agonist ivuxolimab in advanced cancers. Method: immunoSEQ multiplex PCR; TCRdb's copy keeps in-frame clones and lacks some. The sample records 65,000 to 70,000 clones, 82% being singletons. Specimen: CD4+ or CD8+ T cells sorted from blood, collected in a trial of the OX40 agonist ivuxolimab. The receptors were sampled from an adult with an advanced solid tumor such as melanoma, head and neck, liver or kidney cancer.

This chain joins TRBV19 and TRBJ1-6, with TRBD1 identical over 8 bases. V lost 4 bases and J lost 7; bases outside the gene matches: 6. Germline CDR1 is LNHDA and CDR2 is SQIVND (reference sequence). This CDR3 spans 15 amino acids. The CDR3 DNA is TGTGCCAGTAGTACTTACAGGGGGTCGAATTCACCCCTCCACTTT. This translates into CASSTYRGSNSPLHF.

The chain combines TRBV2 with TRBJ2-7; 11 nucleotides match TRBD1. The CDR3 extends over 16 amino acids. V was pared by 0 bases and J by 3 bases, with 4 bases of the junction left unmatched. Germline loops: CDR1 SNHLY, CDR2 FYNNEI. The CDR3 DNA reads as TGTGCCAGCAGTGAAGCGGGGACAGGGGGGAGCTACGAGCAGTACGTC. It is translated as CASSEAGTGGSYEQYV.

This clone has only a few counts. The J gene is TRBJ1-5, the V gene TRBV6-5; no clear D gene. V lost 6 bases and J lost 2, with 5 bases in between. From germline, CDR1 is MNHEY and CDR2 SVGAGI. CDR3 length: 12 residues. CDR3 sequence: CASREGNQPQHF. The CDR3 coding sequence is TGTGCCAGCAGGGAGGGCAATCAGCCCCAGCATTTT.

The genes are TRBV9 and TRBJ1-1, with TRBD1 as a possible D gene (5 bases). The V end lost 6 bases, the J end lost 10 bases, and 16 bases lay between the germline ends. This CDR3 comprises 12 residues. The germline V gene encodes CDR1 SGDLS and CDR2 YYNGEE. The chain's CDR3 is CASTPPGGPAFF. The DNA of the CDR3 is TGTGCCAGCACCCCCCCGGGGGGACCAGCTTTCTTT.

The chain combines TRBV4-1 with TRBJ2-6; 7 nucleotides align to TRBD1. V was pared by 4 bases and J by 0 bases, with 3 bases of the junction left unmatched. The CDR3 runs 16 residues. Germline-derived CDR1 and CDR2 are MGHRA and YSYEKL. CDR3 in amino acids: CASSRDSDSGANVLTF. CDR3 in DNA: TGCGCCAGCAGCCGGGACAGCGACTCTGGGGCCAACGTCCTGACTTTC.

The chain combines TRBV28 with TRBJ1-5; D remains unclear. Germline-derived CDR1 and CDR2 are MDHEN and SYDVKM. Trimming pared 6 bases from V and 0 bases from J, leaving 15 bases between. This CDR3 is 16 amino acids long. The CDR3 DNA reads TGTGCCAGCAGATTTACATCAACCTATAGCAATCAGCCCCAGCATTTT. It encodes CASRFTSTYSNQPQHF.

The sample holds a few counts of this clone. The chain links TRBV5-1 to TRBJ1-2, with 9 bases identical to TRBD1. Germline loops: CDR1 SGHRS, CDR2 YFSETQ. This CDR3 has 14 amino acids. J was trimmed by 7 bases and V by 4 bases; bases with no gene match: 8. The CDR3 DNA reads TGCGCCAGCAGCCCAGCAACAGGGGGCCTTGGCTACACCTTC. Its protein is CASSPATGGLGYTF.

This chain connects TRBV19 to TRBJ2-5; no clear D gene. V was shortened by 6 bases and J by 5 bases, with 7 bases between the two germline ends. The CDR3 is 11 amino acids. Germline CDR1 LNHDA, CDR2 SQIVND (reference sequence). In DNA form, the CDR3 reads TGTGCCAGTAGCTTGGGTGAGACCCAGTACTTC. It encodes CASSLGETQYF.

The chain links TRBV5-1 to TRBJ2-7; 11 bases align to TRBD2. The V and J ends lost 4 bases and 6 bases, in that order; junction bases with no gene match: 6. The CDR3 is made up of 14 amino acids. Germline CDR1 and CDR2: SGHRS and YFSETQ. Written as DNA, the CDR3 is TGCGCCAGCAGCCGTAGCGGGGGGGTGAGCGAGCAGTACGTC. This encodes CASSRSGGVSEQYV.

The chain employs TRBV10-2 and TRBJ1-5, with TRBD1 as a possible D gene (5 bases). Per the germline V gene, CDR1 is WSHSY and CDR2 is SAAADI. This CDR3 spans 15 amino acids. Trimming removed 3 bases at V and 8 bases at J, with 17 bases between. The CDR3 here is CASSEGPGGWEPQHF. DNA for the CDR3: TGCGCCAGCAGTGAAGGACCCGGGGGATGGGAGCCCCAGCATTTT.

The rearrangement links TRBV7-9 to TRBJ2-3, with no clear D. Deletions cut 4 bases from V and 6 bases from J, with 5 bases between. This CDR3 has 11 residues. The germline CDR1 and CDR2 sequences are SEHNR and FQNEAQ (reference sequence). CDR3 amino acids: CASSSADTQYF. In DNA, the CDR3 is TGTGCCAGCAGCTCAGCCGATACGCAGTATTTT.

CDR3 residues: CASKTGGIEKLFF. CDR3 DNA sequence: TGTGCCTCCAAGACAGGGGGAATTGAAAAACTGTTTTTT. The chain combines TRBV30 with TRBJ1-4; 9 bases are a match to TRBD1. CDR1 is GTSNPN and CDR2 is SVGIG in the germline V gene (reference sequence). The CDR3 runs to 13 residues. V lost 7 bases and J lost 7; bases outside the gene matches: 7.

This clone has just one count. The chain is built from TRBV15 and TRBJ2-7; D may be TRBD2 (6 bases). CDR3 length equals 15 residues. Trimming shortened V by 1 base and J by 6 bases, and 16 bases separated the two germline ends. Looked up from germline, CDR1 is LNHNV and CDR2 is YYDKDF (reference sequence). The CDR3 sequence: CATSRGSGAGREQYF. The CDR3, as DNA: TGTGCCACCAGCAGAGGCTCAGGAGCGGGCCGCGAGCAGTACTTC.

V is TRBV11-2 and J is TRBJ2-1; D gene unclear. Trimming cost V 2 bases and J 0 bases, with 5 bases left between them. Germline V CDR1 and CDR2: SGHAT, FQNNGV. This CDR3 spans 14 amino acids. CDR3 DNA sequence: TGTGCCAGCAGCTTATACTACTCCTACAATGAGCAGTTCTTC. The encoded protein is CASSLYYSYNEQFF.

In this sample, this clone turned up a few times. The V gene is TRBV6-6, the J gene TRBJ2-1; 14 nucleotides line up with TRBD2. The CDR3 has 15 amino acids. CDR1 and CDR2 (germline): MNHNY, SVGAGI (reference sequence). V lost 6 bases and J lost 6; bases outside the gene matches: 4. The CDR3 spells CASRGGTSGSNEQFF. In DNA form, the CDR3 reads TGTGCCAGCAGAGGGGGGACTAGCGGGAGCAATGAGCAGTTCTTC.

This rearrangement joins TRBV28 to TRBJ2-1; 13 bases are a match to TRBD2. Germline CDR1 MDHEN, CDR2 SYDVKM. J gave up 6 bases and V 5 bases, and 13 bases lay outside the gene matches. This CDR3 is 18 amino acids long. The CDR3 bases are TGTGCCAGCAGTCCCGGGGACAGTGGACTAGCGGGAGTCAATGAGCAGTTCTTC. Translation gives CASSPGDSGLAGVNEQFF.

The chain has TRBV9 and TRBJ2-2; 9 nucleotides align to TRBD2. Unmatched junction bases numbered 1, after V lost 0 bases and J lost 1 base. CDR1 and CDR2 (germline): SGDLS, YYNGEE. This CDR3 spans 16 amino acids. CDR3: CASSVGTSVNTGELFF. As DNA, the CDR3 is TGTGCCAGCAGCGTAGGGACTAGCGTGAACACCGGGGAGCTGTTTTTT.

The rearrangement links TRBV19 to TRBJ1-4; 10 nucleotides agree with TRBD1. With 7 bases clipped from V and 8 bases from J, the junction kept 10 bases outside the gene matches. The CDR3 is 15 residues long. The germline V gene has CDR1 LNHDA and CDR2 SQIVND (reference sequence). The CDR3 DNA follows: TGTGCCAGTACCCCGCCGGGACAGGGGAGGGAAAAACTGTTTTTT. As protein: CASTPPGQGREKLFF.

This chain joins TRBV28 and TRBJ2-1, with D perhaps given as TRBD1 or TRBD2 (7 bases each). Germline V gene lookup returns CDR1 MDHEN and CDR2 SYDVKM. CDR3 length: 14 residues. Trimming cost V 6 bases and J 7 bases, with 16 bases left between them. In nucleotides, the CDR3 is TGTGCCAGCAGCCGAGACAGGGAGGGTAATGAGCAGTTCTTC. It yields the protein CASSRDREGNEQFF.

The chain recombines TRBV5-1 with TRBJ2-6; D call uncertain. V lost 0 bases to trimming and J lost 0 bases, with 10 bases between them. The CDR3 contains 17 residues. Germline CDR1 and CDR2: SGHRS and YFSETQ. Written as DNA, the CDR3 is TGCGCCAGCAGCTTGGCCGGGCAGGCCTCTGGGGCCAACGTCCTGACTTTC. It translates to CASSLAGQASGANVLTF.

V usage is TRBV18 and J usage is TRBJ2-1, with a tentative D call TRBD1 (6 bases). V lost 2 bases and J 1 base, leaving 15 bases between the germline ends. Germline values: CDR1 KGHSH, CDR2 LQKENI. The CDR3 sequence is 17 residues long. CDR3 DNA: TGTGCCAGCTCACCATCCACAGGGCAACAATCCTACAATGAGCAGTTCTTC. It translates to CASSPSTGQQSYNEQFF. Filled out from reference TRBV18 and TRBJ2-1, the complete variable domain reads NAGVMQNPRHLVRRRGQEARLRCSPMKGHSHVYWYRQLPEEGLKFMVYLQKENIIDESGMPKERFSAEFPKEGPSILRIQQVVRGDSAAYFCASSPSTGQQSYNEQFFGPGTRLTVL.

This sequence joins TRBV19 and TRBJ1-1; no clear D gene. Germline CDR1 reads LNHDA; CDR2 reads SQIVND (reference sequence). Trimming removed 7 bases from V and 4 bases from J, with 13 bases in between. This CDR3 is built from 13 residues. DNA of the CDR3: TGTGCCAGTAAAAGGGCCTCGGGCACTGAAGCTTTCTTT. Residues: CASKRASGTEAFF.

The CDR3 reads CASSLGRTSGGTDTQYF. For the CDR3, the DNA is TGTGCCAGCAGCTTAGGAAGGACTAGCGGGGGCACAGATACGCAGTATTTT. The chain uses TRBV7-3 and TRBJ2-3; 12 nucleotides agree with TRBD2. Germline V CDR1 and CDR2: SGHTA, FQGTGA. The CDR3 extends over 17 amino acids. The trim removed 2 bases at V and 1 base at J, leaving 4 bases unmatched. The entire variable domain, with the rest obtained from reference TRBV7-3 and TRBJ2-3, is as follows: GAGVSQTPSNKVTEKGKYVELRCDPISGHTALYWYRQSLGQGPEFLIYFQGTGAADDSGLPNDRFFAVRPEGSVSTLKIQRTERGDSAVYLCASSLGRTSGGTDTQYFGPGTRLTVL.